This TCR beta chain was captured by sequencing in a study of glioma-infiltrating T cells. TCR alpha and beta CDR3 regions were amplified from RNA using iRepertoire nested multiplex PCR. TCRdb analysed the multiplex PCR reads with MiXCR anew, one entry per CDR3 protein. Among roughly 200,000 distinct CDR3 sequences listed, around 30% were seen once. This clonotype was seen many times. CDR1 is SGHAT and CDR2 is FQNNGV in the germline V gene. Germline trimming cut 5 bases from V and 3 bases from J; bases unmatched to any gene: 8. The CDR3 contains 16 residues. The chain employs TRBV11-2 and TRBJ2-3; 10 bases agree with TRBD2. The source material was glioma tissue, nonneoplastic brain tissue, or PBMCs (not recorded which). The receptor comes from a human donor with low-grade glioma or glioblastoma, undergoing nonglioma brain surgery, or in good health (not recorded which). CDR3: CASSPGGLAQTDTQYF. In DNA, the CDR3 is TGTGCCAGCAGCCCCGGGGGACTAGCGCAGACAGATACGCAGTATTTT.